The TCR beta chain described here comes from a study of T-cell memory formation after mild COVID-19. Background on the study: Most TCR clusters belonged to a single donor.

TCRdb independently ran MiXCR on the 5' RACE reads; one entry per CDR3 protein. The sample comprises some 49,000 distinct CDR3 sequences, around 25% of which are singletons, and about 45% rests with the top ten. Study results and limitations: Several responding clones turned up in pre-infection memory, indicating that cross-reactive memory may have taken part.

This clonotype was recorded at least ten times. Antigen: not known. The receptor was isolated from a man younger than 35 who had mild COVID-19 (a few samples of this study predate the infection). Cell type and time point are not known. Sequences were obtained from PBMCs or a T cell subset sorted from them (not recorded which).

The CDR3: CATSDSDRPNYGYTF. As DNA, the CDR3 is TGTGCCACCAGTGATTCGGACAGACCTAACTATGGCTACACCTTC. The chain is built from TRBV24-1 and TRBJ1-2; D might be TRBD1 (6 bases). There are 15 residues in the CDR3. V was shortened by 2 bases and J by 0 bases, with 9 bases between the two germline ends. CDR1 and CDR2 from the germline V gene are KGHDR and SFDVKD.